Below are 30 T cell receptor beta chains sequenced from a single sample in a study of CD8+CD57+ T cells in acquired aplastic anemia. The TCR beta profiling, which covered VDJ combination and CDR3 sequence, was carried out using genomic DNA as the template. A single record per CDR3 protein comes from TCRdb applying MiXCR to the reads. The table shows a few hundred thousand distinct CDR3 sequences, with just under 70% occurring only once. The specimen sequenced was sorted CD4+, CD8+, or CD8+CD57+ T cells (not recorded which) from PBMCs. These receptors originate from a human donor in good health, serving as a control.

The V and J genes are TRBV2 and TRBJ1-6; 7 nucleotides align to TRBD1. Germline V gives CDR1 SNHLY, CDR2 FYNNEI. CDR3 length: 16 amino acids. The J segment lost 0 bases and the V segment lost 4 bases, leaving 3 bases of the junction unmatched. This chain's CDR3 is CASSGDRSSYNSPLHF. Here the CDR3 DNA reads TGTGCCAGCAGTGGGGACAGAAGCTCCTATAATTCACCCCTCCACTTT.

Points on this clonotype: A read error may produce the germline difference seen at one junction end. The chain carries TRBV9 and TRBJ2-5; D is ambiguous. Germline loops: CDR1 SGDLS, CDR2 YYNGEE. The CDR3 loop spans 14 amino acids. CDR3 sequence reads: CASSVPSGSVTTHF. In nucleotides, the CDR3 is TGTGCCAGCAGCGTACCTTCCGGCAGCGTGACGACCCACTTC.

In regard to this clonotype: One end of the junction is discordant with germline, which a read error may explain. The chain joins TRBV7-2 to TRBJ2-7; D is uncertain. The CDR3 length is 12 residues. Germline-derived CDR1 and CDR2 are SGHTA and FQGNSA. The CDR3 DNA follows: TGTGCCAGCAGCTTACCGTGGGGTGAGCAGGACTTC. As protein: CASSLPWGEQDF.

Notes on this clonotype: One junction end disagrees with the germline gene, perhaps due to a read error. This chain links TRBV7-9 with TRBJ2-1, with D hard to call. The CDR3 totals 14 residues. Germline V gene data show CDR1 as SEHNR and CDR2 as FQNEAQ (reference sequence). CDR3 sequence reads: CASSSTGREKQHFF. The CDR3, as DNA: TGTGCCAGCAGCTCAACGGGCAGAGAAAAGCAACACTTTTTC. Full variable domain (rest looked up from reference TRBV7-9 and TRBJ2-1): DTGVSQNPRHKITKRGQNVTFRCDPISEHNRLYWYRQTLGQGPEFLTYFQNEAQLEKSRLLSDRFSAERPKGSFSTLEIQRTEQGDSAMYLCASSSTGREKQHFFGPGTRLTVL.

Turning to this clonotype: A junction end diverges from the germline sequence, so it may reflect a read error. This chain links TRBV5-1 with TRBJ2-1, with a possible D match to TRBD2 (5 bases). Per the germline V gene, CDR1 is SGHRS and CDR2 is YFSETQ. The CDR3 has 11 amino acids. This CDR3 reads CASSLRAGGVF. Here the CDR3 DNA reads TGCGCCAGCAGCCTACGTGCCGGAGGTGTCTTC.

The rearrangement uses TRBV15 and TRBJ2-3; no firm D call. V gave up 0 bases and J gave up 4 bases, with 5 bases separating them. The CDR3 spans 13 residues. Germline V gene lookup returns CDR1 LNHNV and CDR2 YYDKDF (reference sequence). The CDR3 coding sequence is TGTGCCACCAGCAGAGAATGGGCAGATACGCAGTATTTT. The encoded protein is CATSREWADTQYF.

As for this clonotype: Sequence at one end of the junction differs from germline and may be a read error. CDR3 coding DNA: TGTGCCACCAGTGAAACTGCAGAGCCGGACAATGAACAGTTCTTC. This gives the protein CATSETAEPDNEQFF. The rearrangement links TRBV2 to TRBJ2-1, with D maybe TRBD1 (5 bases). The CDR3 is made up of 15 amino acids. Germline V gives CDR1 SNHLY, CDR2 FYNNEI.

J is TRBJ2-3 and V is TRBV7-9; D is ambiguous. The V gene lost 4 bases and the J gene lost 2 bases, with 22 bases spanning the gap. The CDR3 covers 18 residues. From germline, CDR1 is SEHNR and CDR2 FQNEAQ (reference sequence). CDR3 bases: TGTGCCAGCAGCTCATCACTTGTGGGTCGGGCGCCCACAGATACGCAGTATTTT. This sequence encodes CASSSSLVGRAPTDTQYF.

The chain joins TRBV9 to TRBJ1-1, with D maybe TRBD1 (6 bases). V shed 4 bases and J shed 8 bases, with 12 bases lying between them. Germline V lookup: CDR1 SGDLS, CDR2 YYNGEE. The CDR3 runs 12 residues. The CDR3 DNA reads TGTGCCAGCAGCTTGGGGGGGCGGGAAGCTTTCTTT. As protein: CASSLGGREAFF.

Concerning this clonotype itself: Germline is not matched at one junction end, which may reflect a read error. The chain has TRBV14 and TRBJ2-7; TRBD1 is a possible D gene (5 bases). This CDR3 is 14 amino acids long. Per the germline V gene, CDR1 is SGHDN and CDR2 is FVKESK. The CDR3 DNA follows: TGCGCCAGCAGCCGGGCTCAGGGCATAATCAGCCAGAACTTC. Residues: CASSRAQGIISQNF. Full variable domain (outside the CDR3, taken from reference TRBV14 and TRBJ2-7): EAGVTQFPSHSVIEKGQTVTLRCDPISGHDNLYWYRRVMGKEIKFLLHFVKESKQDESGMPNNRFLAERTGGTYSTLKVQPAELEDSGVYFCASSRAQGIISQNFGPGTRLTVT.

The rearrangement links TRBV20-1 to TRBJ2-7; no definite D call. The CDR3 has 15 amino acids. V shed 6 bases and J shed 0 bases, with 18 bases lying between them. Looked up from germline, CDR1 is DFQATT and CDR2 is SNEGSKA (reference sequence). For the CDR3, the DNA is TGCAGTGCCCCTACCGACCTCCCCAGCTCCTACGAGCAGTACTTC. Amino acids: CSAPTDLPSSYEQYF.

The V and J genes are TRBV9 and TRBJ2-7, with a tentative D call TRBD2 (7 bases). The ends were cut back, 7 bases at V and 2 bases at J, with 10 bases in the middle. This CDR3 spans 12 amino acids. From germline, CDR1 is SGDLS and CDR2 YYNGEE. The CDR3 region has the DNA TGTGCCAGCGGGAGGGGGGCCTACGAGCAGTACTTC. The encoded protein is CASGRGAYEQYF. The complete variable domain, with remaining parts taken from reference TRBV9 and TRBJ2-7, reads DSGVTQTPKHLITATGQRVTLRCSPRSGDLSVYWYQQSLDQGLQFLIQYYNGEERAKGNILERFSAQQFPDLHSELNLSSLELGDSALYFCASGRGAYEQYFGPGTRLTVT.

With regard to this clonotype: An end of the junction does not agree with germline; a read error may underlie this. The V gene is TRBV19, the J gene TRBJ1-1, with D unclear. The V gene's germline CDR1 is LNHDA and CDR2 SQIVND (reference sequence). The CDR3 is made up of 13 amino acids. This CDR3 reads CASSVDWPTEAFW. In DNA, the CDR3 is TGTGCCAGTAGTGTCGATTGGCCCACTGAAGCTTTCTGG. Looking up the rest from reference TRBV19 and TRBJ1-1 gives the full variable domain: DGGITQSPKYLFRKEGQNVTLSCEQNLNHDAMYWYRQDPGQGLRLIYYSQIVNDFQKGDIAEGYSVSREKKESFPLTVTSAQKNPTAFYLCASSVDWPTEAFWGQGTRLTVV.

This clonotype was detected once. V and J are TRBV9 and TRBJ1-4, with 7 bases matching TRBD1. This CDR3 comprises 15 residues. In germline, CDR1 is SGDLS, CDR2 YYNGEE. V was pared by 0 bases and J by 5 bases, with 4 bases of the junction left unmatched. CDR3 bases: TGTGCCAGCAGCGTAGGACAGGGCTTGAATGAAAAACTGTTTTTT. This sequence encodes CASSVGQGLNEKLFF.

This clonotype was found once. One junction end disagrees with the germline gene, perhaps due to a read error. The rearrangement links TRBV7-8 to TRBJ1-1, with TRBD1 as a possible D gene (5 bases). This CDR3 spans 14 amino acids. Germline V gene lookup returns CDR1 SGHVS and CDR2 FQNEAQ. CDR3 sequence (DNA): TGTGCCACCAGCGCTCGGAGGGGCCACACTGAAGCTTTCTTT. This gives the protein CATSARRGHTEAFF.

CDR3 loop: CASSISLAGTGTDGYTIYF. CDR3 nucleotide sequence: TGTGCCAGTAGTATATCATTAGCCGGGACAGGGACGGATGGCTACACCATATATTTT. The chain employs TRBV19 and TRBJ1-3, with 9 bases matching TRBD1. Trimming took 2 bases from V and 8 from J; bases not matched to a gene: 19. The CDR3 is 19 amino acids. CDR1 LNHDA and CDR2 SQIVND come from the germline V gene (reference sequence).

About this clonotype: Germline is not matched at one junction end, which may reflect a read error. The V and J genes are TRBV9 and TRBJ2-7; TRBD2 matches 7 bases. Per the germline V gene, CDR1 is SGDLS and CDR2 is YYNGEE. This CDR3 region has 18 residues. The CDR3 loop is CATSTARVSGEKAYEQYF. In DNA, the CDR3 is TGTGCCACCAGCACCGCCCGGGTAAGCGGGGAAAAAGCCTACGAGCAGTACTTC.

The CDR3 reads CASSRGSGSHTDTQYF. The DNA for the CDR3 is TGTGCCAGCAGCCGAGGTTCAGGGTCACACACAGATACGCAGTATTTT. The chain carries TRBV7-9 and TRBJ2-3; D perhaps matches TRBD1 (5 bases). CDR3 size: 16 residues. V was cut by 5 bases and J by 2 bases, with 17 bases left in between. Germline values: CDR1 SEHNR, CDR2 FQNEAQ (reference sequence).

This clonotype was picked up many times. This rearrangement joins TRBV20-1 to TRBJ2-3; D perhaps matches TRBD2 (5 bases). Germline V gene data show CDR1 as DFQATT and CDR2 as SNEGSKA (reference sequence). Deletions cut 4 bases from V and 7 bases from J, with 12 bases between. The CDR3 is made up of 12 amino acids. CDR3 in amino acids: CSATSTRNTQYF. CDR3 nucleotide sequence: TGCAGTGCTACCTCTACTAGAAATACGCAGTATTTT.

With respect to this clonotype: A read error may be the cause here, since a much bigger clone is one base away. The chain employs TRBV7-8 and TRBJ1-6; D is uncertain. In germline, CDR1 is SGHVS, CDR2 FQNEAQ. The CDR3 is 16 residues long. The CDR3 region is CASSLGRASYNSPLYF. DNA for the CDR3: TGTGCCAGCAGCTTGGGAAGGGCGTCCTATAATTCACCCCTCTACTTT.

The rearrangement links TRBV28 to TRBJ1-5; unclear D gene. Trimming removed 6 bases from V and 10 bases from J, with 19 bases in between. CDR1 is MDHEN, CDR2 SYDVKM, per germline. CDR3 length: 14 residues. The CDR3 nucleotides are TGTGCCAGCAGACCCCAGCAAGGTGATAACCCCCAGCATTTT. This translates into CASRPQQGDNPQHF.

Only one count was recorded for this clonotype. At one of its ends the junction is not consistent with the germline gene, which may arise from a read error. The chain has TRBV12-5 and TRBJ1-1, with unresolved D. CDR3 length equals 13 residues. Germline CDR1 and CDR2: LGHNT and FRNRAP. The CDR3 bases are TGTGCTAGTGGTCTGTTCTTGAACACTGAAGCTCTCTTT. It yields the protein CASGLFLNTEALF.

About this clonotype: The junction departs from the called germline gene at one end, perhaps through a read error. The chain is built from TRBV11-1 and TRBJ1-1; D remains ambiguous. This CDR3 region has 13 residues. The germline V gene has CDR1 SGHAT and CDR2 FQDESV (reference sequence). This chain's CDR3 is CASSSAMNAEAFF. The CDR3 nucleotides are TGTGCCAGCAGCTCTGCTATGAACGCTGAAGCTTTCTTT.

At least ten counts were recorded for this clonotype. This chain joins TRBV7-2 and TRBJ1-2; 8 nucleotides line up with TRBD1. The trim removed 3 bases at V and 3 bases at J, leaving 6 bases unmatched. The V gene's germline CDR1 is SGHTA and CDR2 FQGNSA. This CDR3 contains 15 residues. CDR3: CASSFGQGSDYGYTF. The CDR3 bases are TGTGCCAGCAGCTTTGGACAGGGATCCGACTATGGCTACACCTTC.

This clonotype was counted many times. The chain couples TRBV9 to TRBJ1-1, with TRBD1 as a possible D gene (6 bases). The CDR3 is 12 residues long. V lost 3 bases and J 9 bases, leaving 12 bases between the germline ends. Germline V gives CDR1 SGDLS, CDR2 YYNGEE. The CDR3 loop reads CASSGNQGKAFF. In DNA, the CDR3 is TGTGCCAGCAGCGGGAATCAGGGGAAAGCTTTCTTT.

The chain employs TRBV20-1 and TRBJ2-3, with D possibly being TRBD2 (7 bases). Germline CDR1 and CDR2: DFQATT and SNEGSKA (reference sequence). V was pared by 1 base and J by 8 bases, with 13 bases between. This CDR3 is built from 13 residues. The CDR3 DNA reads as TGCAGTGCTAGAGGGGGGGGCACGGTTACGCAGTATTTT. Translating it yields CSARGGGTVTQYF.

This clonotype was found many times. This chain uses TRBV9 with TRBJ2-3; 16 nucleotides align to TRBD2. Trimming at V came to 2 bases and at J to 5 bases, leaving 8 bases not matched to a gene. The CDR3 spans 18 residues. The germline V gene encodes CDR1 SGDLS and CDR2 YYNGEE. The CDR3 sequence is CASSVGTSGGAIGDTQYF. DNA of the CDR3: TGTGCCAGCAGCGTGGGGACTAGCGGGGGGGCGATTGGAGATACGCAGTATTTT.

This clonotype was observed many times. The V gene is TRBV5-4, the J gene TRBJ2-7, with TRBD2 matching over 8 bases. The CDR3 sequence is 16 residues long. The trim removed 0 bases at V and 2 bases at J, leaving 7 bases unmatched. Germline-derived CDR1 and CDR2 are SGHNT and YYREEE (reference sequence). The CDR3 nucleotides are TGTGCCAGCAGCTTGGGAGGGACTAGTGGGACCTACGAGCAGTACTTC. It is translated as CASSLGGTSGTYEQYF.

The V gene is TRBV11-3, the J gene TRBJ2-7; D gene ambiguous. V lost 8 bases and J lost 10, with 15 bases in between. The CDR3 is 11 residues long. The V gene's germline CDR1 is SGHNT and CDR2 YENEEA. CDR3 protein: CASAQCYGQYF. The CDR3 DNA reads TGTGCCAGCGCGCAATGCTACGGACAGTACTTC.

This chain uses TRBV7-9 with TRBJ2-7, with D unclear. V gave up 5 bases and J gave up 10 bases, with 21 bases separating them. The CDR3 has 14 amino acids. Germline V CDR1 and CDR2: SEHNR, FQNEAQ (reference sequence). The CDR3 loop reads CASSVTVGRSYQYF. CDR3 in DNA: TGTGCCAGCAGCGTAACTGTCGGCAGAAGCTATCAGTACTTC.